The entry below gives a single TCR beta chain sequence along with its context. The antigen remains unidentified. Germline V gene data show CDR1 as LGHDT and CDR2 as YNNKEL (reference sequence). This CDR3 contains 15 residues. Trimming took 1 base from V and 6 from J, leaving 13 bases between them. The source of the sample is a study of T-cell memory formation after mild COVID-19. Study-wide results and caveats: Balance between CD4 and CD8 was seen in clones contracting day 15 to 85, and a CD4+ lean was seen in later expanders. Memory from before infection featured some responding clones, which suggests cross-reactive memory joined.

MiXCR, run by TCRdb on the 5' RACE reads, gives a single entry per CDR3 protein. The sample has under 550,000 distinct CDR3 sequences; about 20% are singletons. The clonotype was recovered from an adult woman who had mild COVID-19 (a few samples of this study predate the infection). Cell type and time point are not known. Sequencing was carried out using PBMCs or a T cell subset sorted from them (not recorded which). This chain uses TRBV3-1 with TRBJ1-5, with D possibly matching TRBD1 (5 bases). In DNA form, the CDR3 reads TGTGCCAGCAGCCAAGGGTTAGAGGGGTTTCAGCCCCAGCATTTT. It is translated as CASSQGLEGFQPQHF.